This entry lists 14 T cell receptor beta chains sequenced from one sample in a study of PD-1 blockade in mismatch repair-deficient tumors. The assay was immunoSEQ multiplex PCR, and TCRdb's table has in-frame clones only and misses some. This table has 40,000 to 60,000 clones, over 60% appearing once. The source material was PBMCs, sampled before pembrolizumab treatment. The receptors were sampled from an adult with mismatch repair-deficient cancer.

This chain connects TRBV19 to TRBJ2-3, with 7 positions matching TRBD2. The V gene end was trimmed by 0 bases and the J gene end by 10 bases; junction bases not matched to a gene: 7. Germline values: CDR1 LNHDA, CDR2 SQIVND (reference sequence). The CDR3 contains 14 residues. CDR3: CASSIDWRGIAQYF. As DNA, the CDR3 is TGTGCCAGTAGTATAGACTGGCGGGGGATAGCGCAGTATTTT.

The chain employs TRBV4-3 and TRBJ2-3; tentatively, D is TRBD2 (6 bases). Germline V CDR1 and CDR2: LGHNA, YSLEER. The CDR3 spans 14 residues. Trimming took off 4 bases at V and 2 bases at J, with 10 bases between the two ends. The CDR3 is CASSRGTYTDTQYF. CDR3 coding DNA: TGCGCCAGCAGCCGCGGGACGTACACAGATACGCAGTATTTT.

V is TRBV5-4 and J is TRBJ2-1, with 12 bases that match TRBD2. The CDR3 loop spans 15 amino acids. The trim removed 4 bases at V and 7 bases at J, leaving 6 bases unmatched. Per the germline V gene, CDR1 is SGHNT and CDR2 is YYREEE (reference sequence). This CDR3 reads CASSTTSGSMNEQFF. Here the CDR3 DNA reads TGTGCCAGCAGCACGACTAGCGGGAGTATGAATGAGCAGTTCTTC.

V gene TRBV11-3 combines with J gene TRBJ2-3, with 10 positions matching TRBD2. The CDR3 runs to 13 residues. The germline V gene has CDR1 SGHNT and CDR2 YENEEA. V gave up 4 bases and J gave up 12 bases; unmatched junction bases: 7. CDR3 bases: TGTGCCAGCAGCTCATATCTAGCGGGAGAACAGTATTTT. Translated, it gives CASSSYLAGEQYF.

The gene calls are TRBV10-2 and TRBJ2-7; D is possibly TRBD2 (6 bases). V shed 1 base and J shed 2 bases, with 9 bases lying between them. Germline CDR1 reads WSHSY; CDR2 reads SAAADI. This CDR3 is 14 amino acids long. CDR3 loop: CASSEYTGAYEQYF. DNA of the CDR3: TGCGCCAGCAGTGAGTATACGGGGGCCTACGAGCAGTACTTC.

The chain joins TRBV27 to TRBJ2-7, with 7 bases aligning to TRBD2. This CDR3 is 14 amino acids long. The germline V gene has CDR1 MNHEY and CDR2 SMNVEV (reference sequence). V trimming: 8 bases; J trimming: 0 bases; junction bases outside the gene matches: 7. The CDR3 bases are TGTGCCAGCTCCCGCGGGAGAAGCTCCTACGAGCAGTACTTC. This sequence encodes CASSRGRSSYEQYF.

The chain uses TRBV19 and TRBJ2-7; 8 positions match TRBD2. The CDR3 totals 12 residues. The V and J ends lost 4 bases and 5 bases, in that order; junction bases with no gene match: 1. Germline V gives CDR1 LNHDA, CDR2 SQIVND (reference sequence). CDR3 DNA sequence: TGTGCCAGTAGTACAGCGGGAGACGAGCAGTACTTC. Translating it yields CASSTAGDEQYF.

The CDR3 protein is CASSLGTITFRELFF. The CDR3 DNA sequence: TGTGCCAGCAGCTTAGGGACAATAACCTTCAGGGAGCTGTTTTTT. The chain couples TRBV7-2 to TRBJ2-2; TRBD1 is a possible D gene (5 bases). Germline V gives CDR1 SGHTA, CDR2 FQGNSA. This CDR3 contains 15 residues. Between the trimmed V and J ends, which lost 1 base and 9 bases, there was a span of 15 bases.

The CDR3 bases are TGTGCCAGCAGCCACCTCCTTCAGGGCGAGGGAGAGACCCAGTACTTC. It encodes CASSHLLQGEGETQYF. The chain links TRBV5-8 to TRBJ2-5; D could derive from TRBD1 or TRBD2 (5 bases each). The CDR3 totals 16 residues. CDR1 is SGHTS and CDR2 is YDEGEE in the germline V gene. V was pared by 4 bases and J by 4 bases, with 20 bases between.

The rearrangement uses TRBV6-5 and TRBJ2-1, with D hard to call. There are 14 residues in the CDR3. The germline V gene encodes CDR1 MNHEY and CDR2 SVGAGI. Trimming left V 0 bases short and J 5 bases short, with 8 bases between. CDR3 sequence: CASSYSPRDNEQFF. The CDR3 nucleotides are TGTGCCAGCAGTTACTCGCCTCGGGACAATGAGCAGTTCTTC.

The CDR3 region has the DNA TGTGCCAGCAGCTTAGGTCTCGAGGGGGCGGCTTTCTTT. This sequence encodes CASSLGLEGAAFF. V is TRBV7-6 and J is TRBJ1-1; 7 positions match TRBD1. The germline gives CDR1 SGHVS, CDR2 FNYEAQ. The CDR3 is made up of 13 amino acids. Trimming cost V 1 base and J 11 bases; bases outside gene matches: 7.

V gene TRBV10-3 combines with J gene TRBJ1-5; possible D gene TRBD1, 5 bases. The CDR3 contains 17 residues. CDR1 and CDR2 (germline): ENHRY, SYGVKD. The ends were cut back, 1 base at V and 1 base at J, with 14 bases in the middle. The CDR3 spells CAISEFGGQGSNQPQHF. The CDR3 coding sequence is TGTGCCATCAGTGAGTTCGGTGGGCAGGGCAGCAATCAGCCCCAGCATTTT.

This rearrangement joins TRBV14 to TRBJ1-1; D is perhaps TRBD1 (6 bases). The V gene lost 3 bases and the J gene lost 0 bases, with 11 bases spanning the gap. CDR1 and CDR2 (germline): SGHDN, FVKESK. The CDR3 consists of 15 residues. The CDR3 loop reads CASSHGTGLNTEAFF. The CDR3 bases are TGTGCCAGCAGCCACGGCACAGGGCTGAACACTGAAGCTTTCTTT.

The V call is TRBV29-1, the J call TRBJ1-4; D ambiguous. CDR3 length: 13 amino acids. V lost 4 bases and J lost 5, with 11 bases in between. The V gene's germline CDR1 is SQVTM and CDR2 ANQGSEA. CDR3 sequence reads: CSVASTLNEKLFF. CDR3 in DNA: TGCAGCGTTGCGTCTACGCTAAATGAAAAACTGTTTTTT. Full variable domain (remainder filled in from reference TRBV29-1 and TRBJ1-4): SAVISQKPSRDICQRGTSLTIQCQVDSQVTMMFWYRQQPGQSLTLIATANQGSEATYESGFVIDKFPISRPNLTFSTLTVSNMSPEDSSIYLCSVASTLNEKLFFGSGTQLSVL.